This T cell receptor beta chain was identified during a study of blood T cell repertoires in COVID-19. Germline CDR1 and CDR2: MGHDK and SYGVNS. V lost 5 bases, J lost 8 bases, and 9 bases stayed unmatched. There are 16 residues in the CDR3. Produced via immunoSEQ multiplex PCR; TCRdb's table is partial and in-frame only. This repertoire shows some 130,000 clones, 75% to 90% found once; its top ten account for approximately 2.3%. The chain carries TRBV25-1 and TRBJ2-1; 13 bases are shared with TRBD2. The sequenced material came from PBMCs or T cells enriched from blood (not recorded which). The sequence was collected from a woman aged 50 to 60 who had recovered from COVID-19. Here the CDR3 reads CASSPTGTSGDHEQFF. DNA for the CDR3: TGTGCCAGCAGTCCCACCGGGACTAGCGGGGACCATGAGCAGTTCTTC.